These 3 T cell receptor beta chains share one sample of origin, sequenced in a study of cytomegalovirus exposure and HLA in healthy donors (dated by TCRdb to about 2017). The library was made by the immunoSEQ multiplex PCR assay. A mixture of 60 forward primers for TCR Vbeta segments and 13 reverse primers for TCR Jbeta segments was used in the multiplex PCR. Here the immuneACCESS table is served through TCRdb, limited to in-frame sequences with V and J called. Missing clones are a known gap in these copies; in checked studies unresolved V genes cover under half, and the rest lacks a known reason. The sample records around 160,000 clones, roughly four fifths of which are singletons. Roughly 4.5% of the sample is held by the ten biggest clonotypes. Input material: PBMCs. These receptors all come from a man aged 45-65 years in good health and CMV-seropositive.

The J gene is TRBJ1-5, the V gene TRBV7-3; D is perhaps TRBD1 (5 bases). Trimming stripped 1 base from V and 4 bases from J, with 14 bases between. CDR1 is SGHTA, CDR2 FQGTGA, per germline. The CDR3 consists of 16 residues. CDR3 sequence reads: CASSLKYWQGNQPQHF. In DNA, the CDR3 is TGTGCCAGCAGCTTAAAGTACTGGCAGGGTAATCAGCCCCAGCATTTT. Drawing the rest from reference TRBV7-3 and TRBJ1-5, the complete variable domain is GAGVSQTPSNKVTEKGKYVELRCDPISGHTALYWYRQSLGQGPEFLIYFQGTGAADDSGLPNDRFFAVRPEGSVSTLKIQRTERGDSAVYLCASSLKYWQGNQPQHFGDGTRLSIL.

The chain couples TRBV27 to TRBJ2-3; a weak D match, TRBD2 (6 bases). Germline V CDR1 and CDR2: MNHEY, SMNVEV (reference sequence). Trimming took off 5 bases at V and 2 bases at J, with 14 bases between the two ends. The CDR3 totals 15 residues. CDR3 DNA sequence: TGTGCCAGCAGTGACGGGAGCTCGGTCACAGATACGCAGTATTTT. Protein: CASSDGSSVTDTQYF.

The chain carries TRBV9 and TRBJ1-4; unclear D gene. Trimming removed 0 bases from V and 0 bases from J, with 3 bases in between. The germline V gene encodes CDR1 SGDLS and CDR2 YYNGEE. The CDR3 is 14 amino acids. CDR3 DNA: TGTGCCAGCAGCGTAGGAGCAACTAATGAAAAACTGTTTTTT. Amino acids: CASSVGATNEKLFF.